Listed below are T cell receptor beta chains from one sample, sequenced in a study of low-dose radiotherapy and immunotherapy resistance in tumors. MiXCR was run by TCRdb on the reads, yielding one entry per CDR3 protein. Of some 46,000 distinct CDR3 sequences in the sample, around 25% were seen once. The sample was PBMCs, taken after low-dose radiotherapy plus immunotherapy. These receptors were collected from a male donor with prostate cancer. Both conserved end residues are part of each CDR3. The order of the fields is J gene, clone size, D gene, V gene, CDR3 DNA, CDR3 protein. The D gene is left open where the match is weak. Some rows have no size entry. The others give once, few or many, or a class for an expanded clone.

TRBJ2-5 | many | TRBD2 | TRBV2 | TGTGCCAGCAGGATAGCGGGGGGGGTAGAGACCCAGTACTTC | CASRIAGGVETQYF
TRBJ2-1 | once | TRBD2 | TRBV27 | TGTGCCAGCAGGCCGAGGTCTCAAAGCGGGGCACTCAATGAGCAGTTCTTC | CASRPRSQSGALNEQFF
TRBJ2-5 | many | TRBD2 | TRBV12-3/TRBV12-4 | TGTGCCAGCAGTTCTAGCGGGGGGGCCGTAGAGACCCAGTACTTC | CASSSSGGAVETQYF
TRBJ1-2 | many | - | TRBV7-2 | TGTGCCAGCAGCTTAGGAGGGTCAGGGAGGTGGAGTAACTATGGCTACACCTTC | CASSLGGSGRWSNYGYTF
TRBJ2-1 | few | - | TRBV5-4 | TGTGCCAGCAGCTTGGAAAGTCAGGCTTACAATGAGCAGTTCTTC | CASSLESQAYNEQFF
TRBJ1-5 | many | - | TRBV20-1 | TGCAGTGCTAGAGGGGTCCAAGGAAGCAATCAGCCCCAGCATTTT | CSARGVQGSNQPQHF
TRBJ1-1 | many | - | TRBV19 | TGTGCCAGCTCCTGGGGGGGCACTGAAGCTTTCTTT | CASSWGGTEAFF
TRBJ2-3 | many | TRBD1 | TRBV20-1 | TGCAGTGCCCCCAGGGGGCAAAGAGATACGCAGTATTTT | CSAPRGQRDTQYF
TRBJ2-5 | many | TRBD1 | TRBV6-6 | TGTGCCAGCAGTTACGCCCGGTCAGGGGGAGAGACCCAGTACTTC | CASSYARSGGETQYF
TRBJ1-1 | many | - | TRBV20-1 | TGCAGTGCTAGACCAGGGAGGAGTGAAGCTTTCTTT | CSARPGRSEAFF
TRBJ2-1 | medium-sized | - | TRBV5-4 | TGTGCCAGCAGCGACGGGACTCTCTACAATGAGCAGTTCTTC | CASSDGTLYNEQFF
TRBJ2-1 | many | - | TRBV2 | TGTGCCAGCAGTGACGTCCAGGCGTACAATCGGAATGAGCAGTTCTTC | CASSDVQAYNRNEQFF
TRBJ2-1 | many | TRBD2 | TRBV4-3 | TGCGCCAGCAGCCGTCAGAGCGGGAGACTTTACAATGAGCAGTTCTTC | CASSRQSGRLYNEQFF
TRBJ2-1 | - | - | TRBV6-1 | TGTGCCAGCAGTGAAACTATCCCCAGTGGGTACAATGAGCAGTTCTTC | CASSETIPSGYNEQFF
TRBJ1-5 | many | - | TRBV25-1 | TGTGCCAGCAGTAAACAGGGTAATCAGCCCCAGCATTTT | CASSKQGNQPQHF
TRBJ1-6 | many | - | TRBV3-1 | TGTGCCAGCAGCCAAGATGGGGTACTCCCCCTCCACTTT | CASSQDGVLPLHF
TRBJ2-7 | many | - | TRBV12-3/TRBV12-4 | TGTGCCAGCAGTTTAGAGGGGGAGTACGAGCAGTACTTC | CASSLEGEYEQYF
TRBJ2-3 | few | TRBD2 | TRBV6-2/TRBV6-3 | TGTGCCAGCAGCCTGGGACTAGCGGGAGAGACAGATACGCAGTATTTT | CASSLGLAGETDTQYF
TRBJ2-2 | many | - | TRBV19 | TGTGCCAGCCAACATGGCACAGCGAACACCGGGGAGCTGTTTTTT | CASQHGTANTGELFF
TRBJ1-2 | once | TRBD1 | TRBV28 | TGTGCCAGCAGTAGGGCAGGGGGTGACTATGGCTACACCTTC | CASSRAGGDYGYTF
TRBJ2-2 | many | - | TRBV5-1 | TGCGCCAGCAGCTTGGGACAGCAAACCGGGGAGCTGTTTTTT | CASSLGQQTGELFF
TRBJ1-1 | - | - | TRBV6-2/TRBV6-3 | TGTGCCAGCAGTTACTCGACCGGGACACAAGCTTTCTTT | CASSYSTGTQAFF
TRBJ2-3 | many | - | TRBV29-1 | TGCAGCGTTGTAGTGGATACGCAGTATTTT | CSVVVDTQYF
TRBJ2-7 | many | TRBD2 | TRBV9 | TGTGCCAGCAGCGTTACGGGAGGGTCCTACGAGCAGTACTTC | CASSVTGGSYEQYF
TRBJ2-6 | few | - | TRBV29-1 | TGCAGCGTTGACGGAGGGGCCAACGTCCTGACTTTC | CSVDGGANVLTF
TRBJ2-5 | - | TRBD2 | TRBV29-1 | TGCAGCGCAGACGGACTAGCGGGAGGAGAGACCCAGTACTTC | CSADGLAGGETQYF
TRBJ2-7 | many | - | TRBV4-1 | TGCGCCAGCAGCCCTAACATCGGGTCTACCTACGAGCAGTACTTC | CASSPNIGSTYEQYF
TRBJ2-7 | - | - | TRBV11-2 | TGTGCCAGCAGCTTAGACCAACATCGCTCCTACGAGCAGTACTTC | CASSLDQHRSYEQYF
TRBJ2-7 | many | - | TRBV30 | TGTGCCTGGAGTGGCCAATACGAGCAGTACTTC | CAWSGQYEQYF
TRBJ1-1 | many | - | TRBV20-1 | TGCAGTGCTAGTCCGGGGGCCGGGACTGAAGCTTTCTTT | CSASPGAGTEAFF
TRBJ2-7 | - | - | TRBV29-1 | TGCAGCGTTGCTCCCCAGGGGACCTACGAGCAGTACTTC | CSVAPQGTYEQYF
TRBJ2-7 | many | - | TRBV6-8 | TGTGCCAGCAGTACCCGGACCGTGGGGGAGCAGTACTTC | CASSTRTVGEQYF
TRBJ1-2 | - | TRBD1 | TRBV10-3 | TGTGCCATCTACCCCACGGTGAACAGGGGAAGATCTAACTATGGCTACACCTTC | CAIYPTVNRGRSNYGYTF
TRBJ1-1 | many | TRBD1 | TRBV5-1 | TGCGCCAGCAGCATAAGGACAGGGGCACCTAGGACTGAAGCTTTCTTT | CASSIRTGAPRTEAFF
TRBJ1-6 | many | - | TRBV6-6 | TGTGCCAGCAGGCAAGGGGACACTGATAATTCACCCCTCCACTTT | CASRQGDTDNSPLHF
TRBJ2-7 | - | TRBD1 | TRBV10-3 | TGTGCCATCGGGGACAGGGGATACGAGCAGTACTTC | CAIGDRGYEQYF
TRBJ2-7 | - | - | TRBV7-8 | TGTGCCAGCAGCTTAATGACCGGACGGCCTTCCTACGAGCAGTACTTC | CASSLMTGRPSYEQYF
TRBJ2-3 | once | - | TRBV11-2 | TGTGCCAGCAGCTTCACTACGGGCTTTGATACGCAGTATTTT | CASSFTTGFDTQYF
TRBJ2-7 | medium-sized | TRBD1 | TRBV5-3 | TGTGCCAGCAGCTTGGCGGGGACAGGCTACGAGCAGTACTTC | CASSLAGTGYEQYF
TRBJ1-5 | many | TRBD1 | TRBV6-1 | TGTGCCAGCAGCTCTCGACAGGGAGGGGGGGGGGGCAATCAGCCCCAGCATTTT | CASSSRQGGGGGNQPQHF
TRBJ2-2 | - | - | TRBV19 | TGTGCCAGTAGTGCCTTGGGGGCCGGGGAGCTGTTTTTT | CASSALGAGELFF
TRBJ2-5 | many | - | TRBV6-2/TRBV6-3 | TGTGCCAGCCCGACATCGGCTGCCCCAAAGACCCAGTACTTC | CASPTSAAPKTQYF
TRBJ2-5 | - | - | TRBV12-5 | TGTGCTAGTGGTAACGCCGGGGCCCCCCAAGAGACCCAGTACTTC | CASGNAGAPQETQYF
TRBJ2-1 | few | TRBD2 | TRBV27 | TGTGCCAGCAGTCCCTATTGGGTAGCGGGGTACAATGAGCAGTTCTTC | CASSPYWVAGYNEQFF
TRBJ2-1 | many | - | TRBV29-1 | TGCAGCGTTGAAACTCATGACTCCTACAATGAGCAGTTCTTC | CSVETHDSYNEQFF
TRBJ2-5 | many | TRBD1 | TRBV25-1 | TGTGCCAGCAGCTTGGGACAGGGAGTGACCCAGTACTTC | CASSLGQGVTQYF
TRBJ2-1 | few | TRBD2 | TRBV6-1 | TGTGCCAGCAGGCTACTAGCGGGAACCTACAATGAGCAGTTCTTC | CASRLLAGTYNEQFF
TRBJ2-1 | many | - | TRBV4-1 | TGCGCCAGCAGCCAAGGGGGGGACGGAATCAATGAGCAGTTCTTC | CASSQGGDGINEQFF
TRBJ2-1 | many | - | TRBV25-1 | TGTGCCAGCAGGACCCTAGAATGGAGCTCCTACAATGAGCAGTTCTTC | CASRTLEWSSYNEQFF
TRBJ2-7 | many | - | TRBV10-3 | TGTGCCATCACCCGGGCCGAGGGCCACGAGCAGTACTTC | CAITRAEGHEQYF
TRBJ1-5 | many | TRBD1 | TRBV3-1 | TGTGCCAGCAGCACAGGGGGACAGCCCCAGCATTTT | CASSTGGQPQHF
TRBJ2-3 | many | TRBD1 | TRBV9 | TGTGCCAGCAGCAGCCGGGACAGGGGTGCAGATACGCAGTATTTT | CASSSRDRGADTQYF
TRBJ2-2 | - | TRBD2 | TRBV20-1 | TGCAGTGCTAGAGATACTAGCGGGAGTCCAAACACCGGGGAGCTGTTTTTT | CSARDTSGSPNTGELFF